This TCR beta chain was retrieved from a study of Graves' ophthalmopathy and Graves' hyperthyroidism. Study-level background: At initial diagnosis, peripheral blood was obtained, and this preceded any treatment.

TCR beta CDR3 regions were amplified from RNA transcripts. A first-round RT-PCR used HTBI primers, followed by a second-round multiplex PCR. A single record per CDR3 protein comes from TCRdb applying MiXCR to the multiplex PCR reads. The table has about 480,000 distinct CDR3 sequences, approximately 15% seen once. At least ten counts were recorded for this clonotype. Its antigen is undetermined. Researchers turned away patients with other autoimmune diseases, uncontrolled infections, pregnancy or lactation. PBMCs came from 10 ml of fresh peripheral blood. Study-level results: Discriminating ophthalmopathy from stable hyperthyroidism, a 13-signature model attained a sensitivity of around 87% and a specificity of around 83%.

This sequence originates from a woman aged 25 to 45 with Graves' ophthalmopathy. The specimen sequenced was blood.

CDR3 in amino acids: CASSAAWGAETQYF. The CDR3 DNA follows: TGTGCCAGCAGCGCCGCCTGGGGGGCAGAGACCCAGTACTTC. V usage is TRBV9 and J usage is TRBJ2-5, with D possibly called TRBD1 or TRBD2 (6 bases each). The CDR3 length is 14 residues. Germline CDR1 is SGDLS and CDR2 is YYNGEE. Trimming took off 3 bases at V and 4 bases at J, with 13 bases between the two ends.